The 17 T cell receptor beta chains below were found in one sample sequenced in a study of shared clonotypes between healthy human individuals. Only in-frame clones appear in the TCRdb table, and some are missing; sequencing was by immunoSEQ multiplex PCR. The profile shows approximately 710,000 clones, 90% of them singletons. Material: memory CD8+ T cells from PBMCs. Subset: CD45RO+ cells pooled with CCR7-negative TemRA cells. These receptors all come from a man between 18 and 29 years old in good health. Some clones in this sample may be carry-over from other donors' samples.

The CDR3, as DNA: TGTGCCAGCAGCCCATTAGCGGGGGGGTCCTACGAGCAGTACTTC. It encodes CASSPLAGGSYEQYF. The chain has TRBV7-6 and TRBJ2-7, with 11 bases fitting TRBD2. The CDR3 contains 15 residues. Germline loops: CDR1 SGHVS, CDR2 FNYEAQ. V was clipped by 5 bases and J by 1 base; unmatched bases: 4.

The rearrangement uses TRBV4-2 and TRBJ2-5; D might be TRBD1 (5 bases). Near its end, the DNA agrees better with TRBJ2-7, so the J call may be wrong. The CDR3 consists of 15 residues. From germline, CDR1 is LGHNA and CDR2 YNFKEQ. In nucleotides, the CDR3 is TGTGCCAGCAGCCAAGCTACAGGAGAGAGCCACGAGCAGTACTTC. Its protein is CASSQATGESHEQYF.

This sequence joins TRBV4-1 and TRBJ2-5; TRBD1 is a possible D gene (5 bases). Trimming took off 2 bases at V and 11 bases at J, with 15 bases between the two ends. This CDR3 region has 13 residues. CDR1 is MGHRA and CDR2 is YSYEKL in the germline V gene. CDR3 loop: CASSQIRESEQYF. DNA for the CDR3: TGCGCCAGCAGCCAAATCAGGGAAAGTGAGCAGTACTTC.

This chain uses TRBV2 with TRBJ1-4; D not resolved. CDR3 length: 15 residues. Germline V CDR1 and CDR2: SNHLY, FYNNEI. Trimming shortened V by 4 bases and J by 4 bases, and 13 bases separated the two germline ends. CDR3 residues: CASSGAGRVNEKLFF. The CDR3 region has the DNA TGTGCCAGCAGTGGGGCGGGAAGAGTTAATGAAAAACTGTTTTTT.

In this sample, this clone turned up once. V gene TRBV28 combines with J gene TRBJ1-1; D is ambiguous. Deletions cut 4 bases from V and 5 bases from J, with 17 bases between. Per the germline V gene, CDR1 is MDHEN and CDR2 is SYDVKM. This CDR3 is built from 15 residues. This CDR3 reads CASSSRGLRTTEAFF. CDR3 nucleotides: TGTGCCAGCAGTTCCCGGGGATTACGAACAACTGAAGCTTTCTTT.

V and J are TRBV6-6 and TRBJ2-2; TRBD2 matches 14 bases. Germline CDR1 MNHNY, CDR2 SVGAGI (reference sequence). CDR3 length equals 15 residues. Trimming removed 6 bases from V and 10 bases from J; junction bases left unmatched: 7. CDR3 bases: TGTGCCAGCAGCCCACCGGGACTAGCGGGAGAGGAGCTGTTTTTT. This translates into CASSPPGLAGEELFF.

J is TRBJ2-7 and V is TRBV6-6; 10 bases map to TRBD2. J lost 2 bases, V lost 0 bases, and 4 bases had no gene match. The CDR3 extends over 16 amino acids. The germline V gene encodes CDR1 MNHNY and CDR2 SVGAGI (reference sequence). This CDR3 reads CASSYSQLAGAYEQYF. The CDR3 DNA reads TGTGCCAGCAGTTACTCTCAGCTAGCGGGGGCCTACGAGCAGTACTTC.

The chain employs TRBV6-6 and TRBJ1-1, with 8 bases that match TRBD1. The CDR3 totals 15 residues. The junction had 3 bases not matched to a gene; V was cut back by 2 bases and J by 1 base. Germline V gives CDR1 MNHNY, CDR2 SVGAGI (reference sequence). CDR3 residues: CASSYLGTGNTEAFF. DNA of the CDR3: TGTGCCAGCAGTTACCTCGGGACAGGGAACACTGAAGCTTTCTTT.

Only a few counts were recorded for this clone. The chain uses TRBV7-9 and TRBJ1-2; TRBD1 agrees at 8 bases. Germline CDR1 and CDR2: SEHNR and FQNEAQ (reference sequence). Losses at the gene ends were 1 base for V and 9 bases for J; bases not matched to a gene: 7. This CDR3 contains 14 residues. Here the CDR3 reads CASSLVATGASYTF. The CDR3 DNA reads as TGTGCCAGCAGCTTAGTAGCGACAGGGGCAAGCTACACCTTC.

This chain joins TRBV28 and TRBJ2-1, with D tentatively TRBD2 (6 bases). CDR3 length: 13 amino acids. CDR1 MDHEN and CDR2 SYDVKM come from the germline V gene. The V end was cut by 5 bases, the J end by 10 bases, with 15 bases between. CDR3 bases: TGTGCCAGCAGTCCATTGACTAGGGGAGAGCAGTTCTTC. Its protein is CASSPLTRGEQFF.

The rearrangement links TRBV28 to TRBJ1-1; 7 positions agree with TRBD1. Looked up from germline, CDR1 is MDHEN and CDR2 is SYDVKM. V was clipped by 6 bases and J by 2 bases; unmatched bases: 12. The CDR3 totals 16 residues. The CDR3 DNA reads TGTGCCAGCAGCCCAACTCGAGGGGGCCGAAACACTGAAGCTTTCTTT. This translates into CASSPTRGGRNTEAFF.

This clone was counted many times. The chain links TRBV9 to TRBJ2-1; TRBD2 matches 10 bases. Germline-derived CDR1 and CDR2 are SGDLS and YYNGEE. Unmatched junction bases numbered 5, after V lost 3 bases and J lost 2 bases. CDR3 size: 16 residues. CDR3 region: CASSAPSGRTYNEQFF. The DNA of the CDR3 is TGTGCCAGCAGCGCCCCTAGCGGGAGAACCTACAATGAGCAGTTCTTC.

The chain links TRBV4-3 to TRBJ2-3; no clear D. Deletions cut 0 bases from V and 6 bases from J, with 10 bases between. The CDR3 spans 14 residues. Germline V CDR1 and CDR2: LGHNA, YSLEER. The CDR3 DNA reads as TGCGCCAGCAGCCAAGACACTACAGAGGATACGCAGTATTTT. It yields the protein CASSQDTTEDTQYF.

In nucleotides, the CDR3 is TGTGCCAGCAGAGACAGGGGTTTCGATTGGGAGACCCAGTACTTC. Protein sequence: CASRDRGFDWETQYF. The chain uses TRBV5-4 and TRBJ2-5; 8 bases line up with TRBD1. V trimming: 5 bases; J trimming: 5 bases; junction bases outside the gene matches: 11. This CDR3 is 15 amino acids long. Germline V gene lookup returns CDR1 SGHNT and CDR2 YYREEE (reference sequence).

The CDR3 reads CASSQGTANYGYTF. The CDR3 DNA follows: TGCGCCAGCAGCCAAGGTACAGCTAACTATGGCTACACCTTC. This chain links TRBV4-3 with TRBJ1-2; D unclear. This CDR3 spans 14 amino acids. The V gene's germline CDR1 is LGHNA and CDR2 YSLEER. Trimming stripped 1 base from V and 0 bases from J, with 6 bases between.

The chain uses TRBV11-2 and TRBJ1-1; maybe TRBD1 (5 bases). Germline CDR1 and CDR2: SGHAT and FQNNGV. The CDR3 runs to 13 residues. Trimming cost V 3 bases and J 8 bases, with 13 bases left between them. The CDR3 reads CASSFSTTVEAFF. Here the CDR3 DNA reads TGTGCCAGCAGCTTCTCCACGACAGTCGAAGCTTTCTTT. Full variable domain (remainder filled in from reference TRBV11-2 and TRBJ1-1): EAGVAQSPRYKIIEKRQSVAFWCNPISGHATLYWYQQILGQGPKLLIQFQNNGVVDDSQLPKDRFSAERLKGVDSTLKIQPAKLEDSAVYLCASSFSTTVEAFFGQGTRLTVV.

V and J are TRBV6-5 and TRBJ2-7; the D gene is possibly TRBD2 (5 bases). V was pared by 2 bases and J by 1 base, with 12 bases between. The CDR3 extends over 15 amino acids. From germline, CDR1 is MNHEY and CDR2 SVGAGI. The CDR3 region has the DNA TGTGCCAGCAGTTACGATCCGGGAAGATCCTACGAGCAGTACTTC. Amino acid sequence: CASSYDPGRSYEQYF.